These 8 T cell receptor beta chains share one sample of origin, sequenced in a study of monozygotic twins with inflammatory bowel disease. TCRdb reprocessed the 5' RACE reads and keeps a single row for each CDR3 protein, giving no DNA. The table for this sample gives approximately 400,000 distinct CDR3 sequences. The source material was blood. The source of these receptors is a human donor with ulcerative colitis or Crohn's disease, or a healthy co-twin of an affected twin (not recorded which).

The V call is TRBV3-1, the J call TRBJ1-4; the TRBD1 assignment by TCRdb is unverifiable without DNA. This CDR3 is built from 11 residues. The V gene's germline CDR1 is LGHDT and CDR2 YNNKEL (reference sequence). The CDR3: CASGGTEKLFF.

The chain has TRBV3-1 and TRBJ2-2; lacking DNA, the TRBD2 call made by TCRdb goes unchecked. Germline CDR1 is LGHDT and CDR2 is YNNKEL (reference sequence). The CDR3 totals 17 residues. CDR3 sequence: CASSRGLAGRNTGELFF. Variable domain in full (rest from reference TRBV3-1 and TRBJ2-2): DTAVSQTPKYLVTQMGNDKSIKCEQNLGHDTMYWYKQDSKKFLKIMFSYNNKELIINETVPNRFSPKSPDKAHLNLHINSLELGDSAVYFCASSRGLAGRNTGELFFGEGSRLTVL.

The genes are TRBV20-1 and TRBJ1-1. Looked up from germline, CDR1 is DFQATT and CDR2 is SNEGSKA (reference sequence). The CDR3 contains 12 residues. The CDR3 region is CSASESGTEAFF.

This chain uses TRBV27 with TRBJ2-5; TCRdb lists TRBD1, though no DNA is available to test this call. Germline CDR1 reads MNHEY; CDR2 reads SMNVEV (reference sequence). CDR3 length: 14 amino acids. The CDR3 sequence is CASSSPGGRETQYF.

The V gene is TRBV7-2, the J gene TRBJ2-2; TCRdb's D gene call, TRBD2, goes unchecked for lack of DNA. Looked up from germline, CDR1 is SGHTA and CDR2 is FQGNSA. The CDR3 covers 14 residues. The CDR3: CAALIAANTGELFF.

The chain uses TRBV18 and TRBJ2-3; TCRdb's D call of TRBD1 is untestable without DNA. The CDR3 consists of 15 residues. CDR1 and CDR2 from the germline V gene are KGHSH and LQKENI. CDR3 amino acids: CASSPFQGRTDTQYF. The variable domain in full, with the rest retrieved from reference TRBV18 and TRBJ2-3, is NAGVMQNPRHLVRRRGQEARLRCSPMKGHSHVYWYRQLPEEGLKFMVYLQKENIIDESGMPKERFSAEFPKEGPSILRIQQVVRGDSAAYFCASSPFQGRTDTQYFGPGTRLTVL.

The V call is TRBV6-6, the J call TRBJ2-7; TCRdb calls TRBD1, which cannot be checked without DNA. Germline loops: CDR1 MNHNY, CDR2 SVGAGI (reference sequence). The CDR3 loop spans 13 amino acids. CDR3 protein: CASSRQRDYEQYF.

The chain employs TRBV4-1 and TRBJ2-1; TCRdb proposes TRBD1, but this gene call is untestable without DNA. Germline loops: CDR1 MGHRA, CDR2 YSYEKL. There are 15 residues in the CDR3. The chain's CDR3 is CASSQATYQGNEQFF.